The clone carrying this TCR beta chain was found a few times. What it binds is unknown. This sample is drawn from a study of cytomegalovirus exposure and HLA in healthy donors. Across the study: T cells numbering approximately 170 million yielded more than 95 million unique TCR beta sequences in an earlier analysis. Findings and limits, study-wide: Three chains linked to CMV were shown in vitro to be specific for CMV antigens.

CDR3 length: 17 amino acids. V was clipped by 0 bases and J by 0 bases, with 15 bases between them. The V gene's germline CDR1 is LNHNV and CDR2 YYDKDF (reference sequence). This PCR relied on a set of 60 Vbeta primers and 13 Jbeta primers. Sequencing was performed with immunoSEQ multiplex PCR; in TCRdb, only in-frame clones are kept and a portion is missing. Of 120,000 or so clones detected, 80% appear once; the ten largest clones hold 1%. The chain joins TRBV15 to TRBJ2-7, with a possible D match to TRBD2 (5 bases). The specimen sequenced was PBMCs. The sequence came from a man between 40 and 49 years old in good health and CMV-seronegative. The CDR3, as DNA: TGTGCCACCAGCAGAGAGGTTGCGCTAGCCCTCTCCTACGAGCAGTACTTC. It translates to CATSREVALALSYEQYF.